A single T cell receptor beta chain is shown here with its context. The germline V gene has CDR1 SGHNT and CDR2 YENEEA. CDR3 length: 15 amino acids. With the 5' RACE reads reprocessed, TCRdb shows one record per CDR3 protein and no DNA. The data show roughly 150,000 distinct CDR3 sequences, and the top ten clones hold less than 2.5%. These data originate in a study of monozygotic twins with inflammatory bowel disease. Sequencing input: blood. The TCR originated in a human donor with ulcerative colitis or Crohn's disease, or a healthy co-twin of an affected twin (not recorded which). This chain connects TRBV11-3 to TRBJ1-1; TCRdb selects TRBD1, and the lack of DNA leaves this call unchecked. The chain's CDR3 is CASSPGLGALAEAFF.